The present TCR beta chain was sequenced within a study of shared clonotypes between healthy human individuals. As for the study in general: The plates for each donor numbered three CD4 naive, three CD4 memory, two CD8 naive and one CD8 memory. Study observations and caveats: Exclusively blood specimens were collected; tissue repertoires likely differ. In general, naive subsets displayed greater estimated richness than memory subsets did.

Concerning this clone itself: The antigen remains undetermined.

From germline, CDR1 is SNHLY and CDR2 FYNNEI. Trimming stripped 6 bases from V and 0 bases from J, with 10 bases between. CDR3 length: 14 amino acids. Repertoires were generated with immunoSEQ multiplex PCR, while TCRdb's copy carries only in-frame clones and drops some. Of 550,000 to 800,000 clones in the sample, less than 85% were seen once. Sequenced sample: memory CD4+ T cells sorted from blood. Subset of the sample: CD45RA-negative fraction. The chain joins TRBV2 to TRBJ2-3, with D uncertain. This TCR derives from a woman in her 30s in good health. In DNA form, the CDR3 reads TGTGCCAGCAGCCCTCTCGTTAGCACAGATACGCAGTATTTT. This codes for CASSPLVSTDTQYF.